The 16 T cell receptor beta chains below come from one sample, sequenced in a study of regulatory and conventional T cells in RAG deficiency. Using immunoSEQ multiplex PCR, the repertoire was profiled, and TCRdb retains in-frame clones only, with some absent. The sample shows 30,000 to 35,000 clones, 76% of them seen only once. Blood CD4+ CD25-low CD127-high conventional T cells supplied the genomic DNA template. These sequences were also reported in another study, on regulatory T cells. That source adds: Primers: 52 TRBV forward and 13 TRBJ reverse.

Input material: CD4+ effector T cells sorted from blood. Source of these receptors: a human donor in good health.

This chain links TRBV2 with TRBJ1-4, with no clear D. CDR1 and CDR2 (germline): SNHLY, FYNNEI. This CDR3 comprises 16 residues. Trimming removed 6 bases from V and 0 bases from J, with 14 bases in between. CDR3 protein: CASSEMPAATNEKLFF. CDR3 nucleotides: TGTGCCAGCAGCGAAATGCCCGCGGCAACTAATGAAAAACTGTTTTTT.

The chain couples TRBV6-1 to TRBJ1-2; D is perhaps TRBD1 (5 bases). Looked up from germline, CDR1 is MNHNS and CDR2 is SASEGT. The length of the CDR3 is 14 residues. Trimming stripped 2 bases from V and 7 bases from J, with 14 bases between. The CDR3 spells CASSEREGLAGYTF. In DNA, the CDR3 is TGTGCCAGCAGTGAAAGAGAGGGGCTCGCTGGCTACACCTTC.

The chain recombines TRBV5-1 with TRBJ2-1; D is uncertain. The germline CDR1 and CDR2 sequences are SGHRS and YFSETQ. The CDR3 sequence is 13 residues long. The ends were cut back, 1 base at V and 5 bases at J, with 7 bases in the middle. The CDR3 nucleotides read TGCGCCAGCAGCTTGCGTGCGGACAATGAGCAGTTCTTC. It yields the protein CASSLRADNEQFF.

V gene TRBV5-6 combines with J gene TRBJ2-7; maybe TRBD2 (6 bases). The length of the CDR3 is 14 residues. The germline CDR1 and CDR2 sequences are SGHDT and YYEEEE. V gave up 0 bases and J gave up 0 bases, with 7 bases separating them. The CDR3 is CASSLVGSSYEQYF. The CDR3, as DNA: TGTGCCAGCAGCTTGGTCGGGAGCTCCTACGAGCAGTACTTC.

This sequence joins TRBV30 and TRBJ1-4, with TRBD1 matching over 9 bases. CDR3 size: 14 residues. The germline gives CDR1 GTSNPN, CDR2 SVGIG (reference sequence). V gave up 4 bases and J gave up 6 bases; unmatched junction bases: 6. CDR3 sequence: CAWKTGGGYEKLFF. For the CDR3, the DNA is TGTGCCTGGAAAACAGGGGGCGGCTATGAAAAACTGTTTTTT.

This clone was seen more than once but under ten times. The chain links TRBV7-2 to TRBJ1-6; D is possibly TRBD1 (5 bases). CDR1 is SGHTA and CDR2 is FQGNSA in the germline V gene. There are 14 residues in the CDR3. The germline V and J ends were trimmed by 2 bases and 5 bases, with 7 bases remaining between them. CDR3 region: CASSLTGHNSPLHF. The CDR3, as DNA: TGTGCCAGCAGCTTAACAGGTCATAATTCACCCCTCCACTTT.

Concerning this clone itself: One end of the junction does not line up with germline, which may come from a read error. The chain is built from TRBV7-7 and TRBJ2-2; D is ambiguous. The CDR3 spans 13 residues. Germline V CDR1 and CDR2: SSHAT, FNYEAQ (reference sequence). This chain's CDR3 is CASSSGGTGELFF. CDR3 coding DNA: TGTGCTAGCAGCTCGGGCGGTACCGGGGAGCTGTTTTTT.

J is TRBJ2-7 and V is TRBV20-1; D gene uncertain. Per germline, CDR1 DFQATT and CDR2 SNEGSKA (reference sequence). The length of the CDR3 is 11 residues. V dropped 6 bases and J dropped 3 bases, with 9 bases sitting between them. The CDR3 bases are TGCAGTGCCCGTCGAAACTACGAGCAGTACTTC. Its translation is CSARRNYEQYF.

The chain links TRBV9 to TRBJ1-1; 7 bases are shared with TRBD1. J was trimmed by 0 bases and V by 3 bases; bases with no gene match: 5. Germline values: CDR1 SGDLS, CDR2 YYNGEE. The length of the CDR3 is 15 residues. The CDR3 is CASSEGGQLNTEAFF. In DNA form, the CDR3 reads TGTGCCAGCAGCGAGGGGGGACAGCTGAACACTGAAGCTTTCTTT.

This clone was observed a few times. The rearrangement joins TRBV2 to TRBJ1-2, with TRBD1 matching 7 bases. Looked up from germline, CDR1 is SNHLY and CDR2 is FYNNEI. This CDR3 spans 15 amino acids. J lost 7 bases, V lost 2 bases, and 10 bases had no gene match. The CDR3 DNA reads TGTGCCAGCAGTGAACATCTAGGGGGCAAGGGTGGCTACACCTTC. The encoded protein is CASSEHLGGKGGYTF.

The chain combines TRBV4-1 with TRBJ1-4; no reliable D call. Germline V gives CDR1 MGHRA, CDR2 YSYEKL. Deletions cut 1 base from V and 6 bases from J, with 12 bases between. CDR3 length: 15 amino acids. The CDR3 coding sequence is TGCGCCAGCAGCCAAGCCGGGAATGTGGATGAAAAACTGTTTTTT. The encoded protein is CASSQAGNVDEKLFF.

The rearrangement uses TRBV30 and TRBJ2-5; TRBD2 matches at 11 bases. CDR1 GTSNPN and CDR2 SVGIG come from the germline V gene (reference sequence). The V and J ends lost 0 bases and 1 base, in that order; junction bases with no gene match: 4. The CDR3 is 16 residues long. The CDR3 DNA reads TGTGCCTGGAGTGTAGGGCTAGCGGGGGGCCAAGAGACCCAGTACTTC. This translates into CAWSVGLAGGQETQYF.

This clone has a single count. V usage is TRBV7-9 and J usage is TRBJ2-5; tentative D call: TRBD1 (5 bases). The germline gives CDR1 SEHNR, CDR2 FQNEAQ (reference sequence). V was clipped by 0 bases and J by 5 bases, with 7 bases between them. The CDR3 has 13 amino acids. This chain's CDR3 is CASSLAGAETQYF. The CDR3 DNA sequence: TGTGCCAGCAGCTTAGCAGGGGCGGAGACCCAGTACTTC. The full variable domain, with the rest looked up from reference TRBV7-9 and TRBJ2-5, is DTGVSQNPRHKITKRGQNVTFRCDPISEHNRLYWYRQTLGQGPEFLTYFQNEAQLEKSRLLSDRFSAERPKGSFSTLEIQRTEQGDSAMYLCASSLAGAETQYFGPGTRLLVL.

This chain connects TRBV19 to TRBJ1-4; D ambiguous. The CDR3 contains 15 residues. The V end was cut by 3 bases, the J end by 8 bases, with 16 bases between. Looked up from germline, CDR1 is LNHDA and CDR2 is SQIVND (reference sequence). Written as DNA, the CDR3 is TGTGCCAGTAGTATCGGTGGAGCCTTCAGAGAAAAACTGTTTTTT. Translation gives CASSIGGAFREKLFF.

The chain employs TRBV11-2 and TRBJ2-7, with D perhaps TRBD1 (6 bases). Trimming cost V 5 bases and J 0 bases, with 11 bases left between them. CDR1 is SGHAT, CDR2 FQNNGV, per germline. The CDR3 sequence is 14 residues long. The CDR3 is CASSRRQASYEQYF. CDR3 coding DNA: TGTGCCAGCAGCCGACGACAGGCCTCCTACGAGCAGTACTTC.

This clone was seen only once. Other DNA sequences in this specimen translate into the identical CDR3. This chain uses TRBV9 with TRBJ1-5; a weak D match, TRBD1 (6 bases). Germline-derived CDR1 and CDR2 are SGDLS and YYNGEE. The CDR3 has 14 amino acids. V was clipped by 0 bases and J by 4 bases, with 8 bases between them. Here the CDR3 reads CASSVEGGNQPQHF. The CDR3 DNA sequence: TGTGCCAGCAGCGTAGAAGGGGGGAATCAGCCCCAGCATTTT.